Presented here are 3 T cell receptor beta chains from one specimen sequenced in a study of OX40 agonist ivuxolimab in advanced cancers. Using immunoSEQ multiplex PCR, the repertoire was profiled, and TCRdb retains in-frame clones only, with some absent. The repertoire has approximately 82,000 clones, about 83% of them found once; the top ten carry roughly 25%. The source was CD4+ or CD8+ T cells sorted from blood, collected in a trial of the OX40 agonist ivuxolimab. These receptors were obtained from an adult with an advanced solid tumor such as melanoma, head and neck, liver or kidney cancer.

Comment on this clone: A junction end diverges from the germline sequence, so it may reflect a read error. This chain joins TRBV10-2 and TRBJ2-7; D gene ambiguous. The CDR3 runs 11 residues. The germline CDR1 and CDR2 sequences are WSHSY and SAAADI. The CDR3 DNA reads as TGTGCCAGCAGTTACGGCTACGAGCAGTACTTC. Translated: CASSYGYEQYF.

The V and J genes are TRBV7-2 and TRBJ2-7, with 10 bases aligning to TRBD2. The J segment lost 4 bases and the V segment lost 0 bases, leaving 3 bases of the junction unmatched. The CDR3 has 15 residues. Germline V lookup: CDR1 SGHTA, CDR2 FQGNSA. CDR3 in amino acids: CASSLALAGGYEQYF. The DNA of the CDR3 is TGTGCCAGCAGCTTAGCTTTAGCGGGGGGTTACGAGCAGTACTTC.

CDR3 amino acids: CASSPRGKGTNSPLHF. The CDR3 coding sequence is TGTGCCAGCAGCCCCCGGGGGAAGGGGACTAATTCACCCCTCCACTTT. The chain has TRBV5-4 and TRBJ1-6, with D possibly TRBD1 on 5 matching bases. The CDR3 loop spans 16 amino acids. Germline loops: CDR1 SGHNT, CDR2 YYREEE (reference sequence). Trimming took off 4 bases at V and 6 bases at J, with 17 bases between the two ends.